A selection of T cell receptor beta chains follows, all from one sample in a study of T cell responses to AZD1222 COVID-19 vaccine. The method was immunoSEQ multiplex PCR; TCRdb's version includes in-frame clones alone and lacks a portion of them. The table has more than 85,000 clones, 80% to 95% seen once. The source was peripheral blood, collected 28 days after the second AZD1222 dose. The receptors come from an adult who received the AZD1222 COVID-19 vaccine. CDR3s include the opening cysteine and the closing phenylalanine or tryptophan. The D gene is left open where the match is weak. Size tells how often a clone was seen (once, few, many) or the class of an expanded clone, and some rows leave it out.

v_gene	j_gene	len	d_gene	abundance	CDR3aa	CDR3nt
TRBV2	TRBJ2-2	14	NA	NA	CASSVNRNTGELFF	TGTGCCAGCAGTGTTAACAGGAACACCGGGGAGCTGTTTTTT
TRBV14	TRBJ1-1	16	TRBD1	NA	CASSDQRTGGIAEAFF	TGTGCCAGCAGCGACCAACGGACAGGGGGCATCGCTGAAGCTTTCTTT
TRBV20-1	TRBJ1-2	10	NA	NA	CSAAGYGYTF	TGCAGTGCCGCTGGCTATGGCTACACCTTC
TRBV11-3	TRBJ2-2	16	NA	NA	CASSLAGTHDTGELFF	TGTGCCAGCAGCTTAGCCGGGACACACGACACCGGGGAGCTGTTTTTT
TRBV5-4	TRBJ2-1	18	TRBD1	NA	CASSLRTGGTYFYNEQFF	TGTGCCAGCAGCTTACGGACAGGGGGCACCTACTTTTACAATGAGCAGTTCTTC
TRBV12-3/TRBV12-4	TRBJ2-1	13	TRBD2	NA	CASTTSGGWEQFF	TGTGCCAGCACCACTAGCGGGGGGTGGGAGCAGTTCTTC
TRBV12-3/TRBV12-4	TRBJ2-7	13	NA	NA	CASSLEPSYEQYF	TGTGCCAGCAGTTTAGAACCCTCCTACGAGCAGTACTTC
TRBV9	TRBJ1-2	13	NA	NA	CASSLNRHYGYTF	TGTGCCAGCAGCCTTAACAGGCACTATGGCTACACCTTC
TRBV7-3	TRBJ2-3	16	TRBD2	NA	CASSPTSGGAVGTQYF	TGTGCCAGCAGCCCCACTAGCGGGGGGGCCGTGGGTACGCAGTATTTT
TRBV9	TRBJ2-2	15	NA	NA	CASSAGTTNTGELFF	TGTGCCAGCAGCGCCGGCACTACGAACACCGGGGAGCTGTTTTTT
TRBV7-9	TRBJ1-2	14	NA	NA	CASSPVQGNYGYTF	TGTGCCAGCAGCCCAGTACAGGGTAACTATGGCTACACCTTC
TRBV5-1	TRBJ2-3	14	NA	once	CASTPGGNTDTQYF	TGCGCCAGCACCCCTGGGGGAAACACAGATACGCAGTATTTT
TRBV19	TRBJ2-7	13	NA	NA	CASSMNRVDGQYF	TGTGCCAGTAGTATGAACAGAGTTGACGGGCAGTACTTC
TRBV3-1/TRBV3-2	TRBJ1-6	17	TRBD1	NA	CASSQTRGTGNNSPLHF	TGTGCCAGCAGCCAGACTCGTGGGACAGGGAATAATTCACCCCTCCACTTT
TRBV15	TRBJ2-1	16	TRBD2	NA	CATSRLLAGGRYEQFF	TGTGCCACCAGCAGACTCCTAGCGGGGGGCAGGTATGAGCAGTTCTTC
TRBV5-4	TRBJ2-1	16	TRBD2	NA	CASSGGRTSANNEQFF	TGTGCCAGCAGCGGGGGGCGGACTAGCGCGAACAATGAGCAGTTCTTC